This TCR beta chain derives from a study of cytomegalovirus exposure and HLA in healthy donors. The PCR was carried out with 60 Vbeta primers and 13 Jbeta primers. Clones were read by immunoSEQ multiplex PCR, and TCRdb kept only the in-frame ones, dropping some. The sample contains 100,000 to 150,000 clones, roughly 80% of which appear only once. This clone has just one count. The V and J ends lost 9 bases and 4 bases, in that order; junction bases with no gene match: 18. The CDR3 totals 17 residues. Looked up from germline, CDR1 is LNHDA and CDR2 is SQIVND (reference sequence). Donors likely had unrecorded immune exposures despite being nominally healthy when sampled.

Sequenced input: PBMCs. This clonotype was obtained from a man younger than 35 in good health and CMV-seropositive. The rearrangement uses TRBV19 and TRBJ1-5; 7 positions agree with TRBD1. The CDR3 here is CASLGGALGSLNQPQHF. As DNA, the CDR3 is TGTGCCAGCCTAGGGGGCGCTTTAGGGTCTCTGAATCAGCCCCAGCATTTT.